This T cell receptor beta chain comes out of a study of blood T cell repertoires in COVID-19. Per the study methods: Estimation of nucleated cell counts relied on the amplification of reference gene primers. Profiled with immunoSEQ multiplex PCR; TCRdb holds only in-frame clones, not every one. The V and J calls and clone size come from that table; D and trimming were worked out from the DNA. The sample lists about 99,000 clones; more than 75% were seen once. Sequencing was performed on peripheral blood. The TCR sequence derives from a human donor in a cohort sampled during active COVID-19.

CDR3 coding DNA: TGTGCCAGCAGCTCCTACAGGTTCTCACCCCTCCACTTT. It is translated as CASSSYRFSPLHF. The V gene is TRBV7-9, the J gene TRBJ1-6, with D possibly matching TRBD1 (5 bases). V was cut by 4 bases and J by 10 bases, with 11 bases left in between. The germline gives CDR1 SEHNR, CDR2 FQNEAQ (reference sequence). The CDR3 contains 13 residues.